The clone carrying this TCR beta chain has ten or more counts. Its target is unknown. This sample was taken from a study of breast tumors, draining lymph nodes, adjacent tissues. Study-level results: That most tumor T cells come from lymph nodes remained unproven. Findings are consistent with lymph node origin and intratumoral expansion of most tumor T cells. Tumors had less TCR diversity than lymph nodes, more than nontumor tissue.

CDR3 length: 15 amino acids. The V gene's germline CDR1 is SGHAT and CDR2 FQNNGV. V lost 0 bases, J lost 4 bases, and 9 bases lay in between. The lymph nodes were axillary draining lymph nodes from breast cancer patients. TCRdb fed the multiplex PCR reads into MiXCR, producing one record per CDR3 protein. The data show approximately 150,000 distinct CDR3 sequences, roughly a third seen once. Sequenced material: axillary lymph node tissue. The sequence was collected from a female donor with breast cancer. Some clones in this sample may be carry-over from other donors' samples. V and J are TRBV11-2 and TRBJ2-2; D not certain. The CDR3 bases are TGTGCCAGCAGCTTAGATGGAGTGACCACCGGGGAGCTGTTTTTT. Protein sequence: CASSLDGVTTGELFF.